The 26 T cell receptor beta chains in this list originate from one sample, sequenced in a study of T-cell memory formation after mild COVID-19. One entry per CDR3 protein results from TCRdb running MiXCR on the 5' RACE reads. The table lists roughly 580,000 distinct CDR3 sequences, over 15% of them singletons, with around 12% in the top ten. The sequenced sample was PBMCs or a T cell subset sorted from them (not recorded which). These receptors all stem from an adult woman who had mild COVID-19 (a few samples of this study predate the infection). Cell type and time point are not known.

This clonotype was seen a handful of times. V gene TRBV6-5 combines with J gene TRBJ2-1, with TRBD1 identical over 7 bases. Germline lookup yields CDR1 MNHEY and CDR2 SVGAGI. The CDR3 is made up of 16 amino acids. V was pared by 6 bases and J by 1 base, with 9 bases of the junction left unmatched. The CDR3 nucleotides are TGTGCCAGCAGCCCCCCGGGGACAGAATCCTACAATGAGCAGTTCTTC. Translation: CASSPPGTESYNEQFF.

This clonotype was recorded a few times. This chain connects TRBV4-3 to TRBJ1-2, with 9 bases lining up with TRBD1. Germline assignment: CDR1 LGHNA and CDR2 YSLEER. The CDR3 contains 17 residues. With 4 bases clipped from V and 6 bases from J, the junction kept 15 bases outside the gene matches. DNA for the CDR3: TGCGCCAGCAGCCCAGAACTCTCCCGGGACAGGGCCCATGGCTACACCTTC. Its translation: CASSPELSRDRAHGYTF.

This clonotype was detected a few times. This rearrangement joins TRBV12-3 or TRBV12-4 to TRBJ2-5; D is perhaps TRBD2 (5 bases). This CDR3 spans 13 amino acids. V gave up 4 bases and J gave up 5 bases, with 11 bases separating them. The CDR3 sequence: CASSWTSLETQYF. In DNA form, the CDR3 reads TGTGCCAGCAGTTGGACTTCACTGGAGACCCAGTACTTC.

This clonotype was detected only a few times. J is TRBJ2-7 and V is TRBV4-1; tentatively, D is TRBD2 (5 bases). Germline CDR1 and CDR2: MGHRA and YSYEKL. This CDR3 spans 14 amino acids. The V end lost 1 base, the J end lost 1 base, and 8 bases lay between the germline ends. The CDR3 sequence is CASSQGSGSYEQYF. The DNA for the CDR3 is TGCGCCAGCAGCCAAGGTTCGGGGTCCTACGAGCAGTACTTC.

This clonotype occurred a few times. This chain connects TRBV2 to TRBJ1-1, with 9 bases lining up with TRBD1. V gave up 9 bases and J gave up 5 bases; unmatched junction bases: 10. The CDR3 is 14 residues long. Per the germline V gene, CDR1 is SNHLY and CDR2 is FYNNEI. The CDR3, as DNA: TGTGCCAGAAGGACGGACAGGGGAGGGACTGAAGCTTTCTTT. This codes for CARRTDRGGTEAFF.

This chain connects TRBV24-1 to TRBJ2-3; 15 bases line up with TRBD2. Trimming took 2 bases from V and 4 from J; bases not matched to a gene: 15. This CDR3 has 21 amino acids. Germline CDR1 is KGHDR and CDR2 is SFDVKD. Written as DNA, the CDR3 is TGTGCCACCAGTGATTCCGGACCTCGGACTAGCGGGGGGGGTATGGCAGATACGCAGTATTTT. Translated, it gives CATSDSGPRTSGGGMADTQYF.

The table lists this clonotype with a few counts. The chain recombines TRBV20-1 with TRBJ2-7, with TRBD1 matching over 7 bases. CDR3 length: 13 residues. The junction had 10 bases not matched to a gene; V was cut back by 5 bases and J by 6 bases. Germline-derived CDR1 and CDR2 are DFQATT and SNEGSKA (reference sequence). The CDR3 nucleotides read TGCAGTGCTGGGACAGCCATCCCCCCCGAGCAGTACTTC. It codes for CSAGTAIPPEQYF.

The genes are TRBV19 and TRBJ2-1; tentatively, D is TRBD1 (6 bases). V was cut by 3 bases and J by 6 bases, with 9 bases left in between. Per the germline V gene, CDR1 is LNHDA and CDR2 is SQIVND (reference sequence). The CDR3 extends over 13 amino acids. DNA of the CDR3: TGTGCCAGTAGTATTGGACAGTTCAATGAGCAGTTCTTC. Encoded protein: CASSIGQFNEQFF.

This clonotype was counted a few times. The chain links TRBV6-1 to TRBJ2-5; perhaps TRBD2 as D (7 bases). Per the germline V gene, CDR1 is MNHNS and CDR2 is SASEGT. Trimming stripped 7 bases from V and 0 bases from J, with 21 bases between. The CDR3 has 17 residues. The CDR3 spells CASNGFSGGLYQETQYF. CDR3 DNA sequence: TGTGCCAGCAACGGATTTTCGGGGGGCTTGTACCAAGAGACCCAGTACTTC.

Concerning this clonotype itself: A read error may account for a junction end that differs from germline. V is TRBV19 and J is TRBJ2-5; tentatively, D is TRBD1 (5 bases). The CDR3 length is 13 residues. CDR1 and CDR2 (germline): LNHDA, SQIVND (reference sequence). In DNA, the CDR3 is TGTGACAGTAGTATAGGGGCAGGAGAGACCCAGTACTTC. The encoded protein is CDSSIGAGETQYF.

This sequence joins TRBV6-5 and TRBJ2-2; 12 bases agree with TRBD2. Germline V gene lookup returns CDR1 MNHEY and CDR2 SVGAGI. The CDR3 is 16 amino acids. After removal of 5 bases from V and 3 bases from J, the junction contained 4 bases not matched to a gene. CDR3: CASSRTSGEDTGELFF. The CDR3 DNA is TGTGCCAGCAGTCGGACTAGCGGGGAGGACACCGGGGAGCTGTTTTTT.

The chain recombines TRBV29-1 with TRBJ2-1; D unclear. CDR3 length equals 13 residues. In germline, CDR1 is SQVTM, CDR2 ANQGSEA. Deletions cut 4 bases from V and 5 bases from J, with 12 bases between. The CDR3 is CSVAPRFNNEQFF. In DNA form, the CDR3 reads TGCAGCGTTGCTCCGCGATTCAACAATGAGCAGTTCTTC.

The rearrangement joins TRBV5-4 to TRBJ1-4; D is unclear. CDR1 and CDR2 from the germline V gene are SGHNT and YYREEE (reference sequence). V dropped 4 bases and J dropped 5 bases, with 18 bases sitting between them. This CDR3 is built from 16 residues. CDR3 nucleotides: TGTGCCAGCAGCCCCGGGTTAGGAATCTTAAATGAAAAACTGTTTTTT. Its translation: CASSPGLGILNEKLFF.

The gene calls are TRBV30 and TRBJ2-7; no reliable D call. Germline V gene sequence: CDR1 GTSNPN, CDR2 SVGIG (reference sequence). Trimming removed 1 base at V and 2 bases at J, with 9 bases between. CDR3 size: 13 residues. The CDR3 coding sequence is TGTGCCTGGAGTGGCGGCGACCCCTACGAGCAGTACTTC. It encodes CAWSGGDPYEQYF.

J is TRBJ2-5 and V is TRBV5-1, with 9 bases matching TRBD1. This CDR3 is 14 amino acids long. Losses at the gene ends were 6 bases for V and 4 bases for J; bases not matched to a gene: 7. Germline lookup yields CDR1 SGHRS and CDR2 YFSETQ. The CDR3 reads CASTPGGQGETQYF. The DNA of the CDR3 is TGCGCCAGCACCCCTGGGGGACAGGGAGAGACCCAGTACTTC. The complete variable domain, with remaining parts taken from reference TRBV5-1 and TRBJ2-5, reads KAGVTQTPRYLIKTRGQQVTLSCSPISGHRSVSWYQQTPGQGLQFLFEYFSETQRNKGNFPGRFSGRQFSNSRSEMNVSTLELGDSALYLCASTPGGQGETQYFGPGTRLLVL.

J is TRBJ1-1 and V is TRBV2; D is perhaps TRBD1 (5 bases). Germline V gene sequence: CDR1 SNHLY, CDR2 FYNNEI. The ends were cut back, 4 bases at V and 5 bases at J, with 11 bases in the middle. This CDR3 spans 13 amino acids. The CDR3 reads CASSVGEGTEAFF. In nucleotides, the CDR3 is TGTGCCAGCAGTGTCGGGGAGGGGACTGAAGCTTTCTTT.

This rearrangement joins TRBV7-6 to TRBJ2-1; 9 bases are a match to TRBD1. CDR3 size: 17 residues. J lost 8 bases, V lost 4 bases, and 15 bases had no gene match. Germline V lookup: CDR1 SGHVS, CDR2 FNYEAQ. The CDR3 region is CASSSSYGTGRADEQFF. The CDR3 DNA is TGTGCCAGCAGCTCCAGCTACGGGACAGGGAGGGCCGATGAGCAGTTCTTC.

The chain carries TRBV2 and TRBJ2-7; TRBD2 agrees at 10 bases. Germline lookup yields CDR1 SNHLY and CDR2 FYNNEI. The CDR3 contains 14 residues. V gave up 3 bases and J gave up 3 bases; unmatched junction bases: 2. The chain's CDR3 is CASSETSGFYEQYF. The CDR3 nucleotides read TGTGCCAGCAGTGAGACTAGCGGGTTCTACGAGCAGTACTTC.

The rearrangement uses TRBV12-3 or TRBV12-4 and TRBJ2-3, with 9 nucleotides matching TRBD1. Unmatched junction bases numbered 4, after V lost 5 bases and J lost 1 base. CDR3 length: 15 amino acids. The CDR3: CASSHRGQGTDTQYF. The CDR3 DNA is TGTGCCAGCAGTCACAGGGGGCAGGGCACAGATACGCAGTATTTT.

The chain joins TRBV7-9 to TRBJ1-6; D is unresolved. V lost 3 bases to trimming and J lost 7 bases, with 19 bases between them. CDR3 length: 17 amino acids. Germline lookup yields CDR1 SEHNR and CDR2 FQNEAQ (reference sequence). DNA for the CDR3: TGTGCCAGCAGCTTCTACTCCGCATTCCCTCAGAATTCACCCCTCCACTTT. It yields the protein CASSFYSAFPQNSPLHF.

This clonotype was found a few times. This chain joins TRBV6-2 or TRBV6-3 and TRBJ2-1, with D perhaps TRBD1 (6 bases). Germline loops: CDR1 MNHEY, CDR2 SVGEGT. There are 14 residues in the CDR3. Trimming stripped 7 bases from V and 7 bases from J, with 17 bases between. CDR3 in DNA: TGTGCCAGCAAAGCTACAGGGAAATTAAATGAGCAGTTCTTC. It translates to CASKATGKLNEQFF.

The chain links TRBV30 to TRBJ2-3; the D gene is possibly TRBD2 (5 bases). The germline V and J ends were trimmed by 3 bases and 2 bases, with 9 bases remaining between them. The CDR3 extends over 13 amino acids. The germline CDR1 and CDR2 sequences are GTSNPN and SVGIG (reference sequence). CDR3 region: CAWSPGNTDTQYF. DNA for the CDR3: TGTGCCTGGAGCCCGGGAAACACAGATACGCAGTATTTT. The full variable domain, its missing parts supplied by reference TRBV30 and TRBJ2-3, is SQTIHQWPATLVQPVGSPLSLECTVEGTSNPNLYWYRQAAGRGLQLLFYSVGIGQISSEVPQNLSASRPQDRQFILSSKKLLLSDSGFYLCAWSPGNTDTQYFGPGTRLTVL.

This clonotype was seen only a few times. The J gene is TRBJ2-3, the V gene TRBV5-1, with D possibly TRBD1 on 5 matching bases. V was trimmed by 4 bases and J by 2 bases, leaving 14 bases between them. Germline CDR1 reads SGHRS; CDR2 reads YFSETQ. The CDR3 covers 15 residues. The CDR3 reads CASSVDIPFTDTQYF. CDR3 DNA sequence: TGCGCCAGCAGCGTGGACATTCCCTTCACAGATACGCAGTATTTT.

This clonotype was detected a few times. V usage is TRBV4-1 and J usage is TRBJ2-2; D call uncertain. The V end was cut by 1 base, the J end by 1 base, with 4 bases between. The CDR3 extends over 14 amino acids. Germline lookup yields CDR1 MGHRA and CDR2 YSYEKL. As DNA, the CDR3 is TGCGCCAGCAGCCAAGCTTGGAACACCGGGGAGCTGTTTTTT. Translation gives CASSQAWNTGELFF.

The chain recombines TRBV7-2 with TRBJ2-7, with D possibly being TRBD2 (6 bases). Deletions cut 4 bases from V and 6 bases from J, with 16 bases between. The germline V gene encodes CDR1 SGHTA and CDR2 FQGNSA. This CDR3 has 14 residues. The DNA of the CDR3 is TGTGCCAGCAGCTCTATGACTAGTGCTTCCGAGCAGTACTTC. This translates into CASSSMTSASEQYF.

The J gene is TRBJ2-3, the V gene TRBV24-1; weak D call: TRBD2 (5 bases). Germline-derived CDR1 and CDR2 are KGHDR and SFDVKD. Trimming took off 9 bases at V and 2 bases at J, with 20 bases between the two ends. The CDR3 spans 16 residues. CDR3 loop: CATSPGTGTFTDTQYF. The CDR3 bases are TGTGCCACCTCCCCCGGAACGGGAACTTTCACAGATACGCAGTATTTT.